This entry describes one T cell receptor (beta chain). The sample is drawn from a study of blood T cell repertoires in COVID-19. Background on the study: T cells, B-cell-depleted T cells, or PBMCs provided the cDNA or gDNA that served as material.

Using immunoSEQ multiplex PCR, the repertoire was profiled, and TCRdb retains in-frame clones only, with some absent. The top ten hold under 3.5% of the sample, which has 280,000 or so clones, over 85% seen once. The study recruited people aged 18 to 89 years across around 23 US areas. The CDR3 is 14 residues long. Germline V gene lookup returns CDR1 SGHAT and CDR2 FQNNGV. The V gene lost 0 bases and the J gene lost 4 bases, with 9 bases spanning the gap. V and J are TRBV11-2 and TRBJ1-2, with D tentatively TRBD1 (6 bases). This receptor was obtained from a woman in her forties or fifties who had been exposed to COVID-19. The specimen was PBMCs or T cells enriched from blood (not recorded which). The CDR3 region is CASSLETGPYGYTF. The DNA of the CDR3 is TGTGCCAGCAGCTTAGAGACAGGACCCTATGGCTACACCTTC.